The 27 T cell receptor beta chains below all came from one sample that was sequenced in a study of cytomegalovirus exposure and HLA in healthy donors. Researchers ran the PCR with 60 Vbeta and 13 Jbeta primers. Generated by immunoSEQ multiplex PCR, the TCRdb table keeps only in-frame clones and is missing some. The table shows about 89,000 clones, with about 74% occurring only once. The sequencing input was PBMCs. The receptors derive from a man in his thirties or forties in good health and CMV-seronegative.

The chain recombines TRBV6-6 with TRBJ2-7; D uncertain. The V gene lost 8 bases and the J gene lost 3 bases, with 11 bases spanning the gap. Looked up from germline, CDR1 is MNHNY and CDR2 is SVGAGI (reference sequence). The CDR3 contains 12 residues. The chain's CDR3 is CASRTEYYEQYF. The CDR3 coding sequence is TGTGCCAGCCGAACAGAGTACTACGAGCAGTACTTC.

The genes are TRBV7-9 and TRBJ2-5; 7 bases match TRBD2. The trim removed 2 bases at V and 2 bases at J, leaving 2 bases unmatched. CDR1 and CDR2 from the germline V gene are SEHNR and FQNEAQ (reference sequence). CDR3 size: 14 residues. Written as DNA, the CDR3 is TGTGCCAGCAGCTTAATAGCGGGTCAAGAGACCCAGTACTTC. It encodes CASSLIAGQETQYF.

The rearrangement links TRBV7-6 to TRBJ2-1; 13 positions agree with TRBD2. V was clipped by 2 bases and J by 2 bases; unmatched bases: 6. This CDR3 comprises 18 residues. The V gene's germline CDR1 is SGHVS and CDR2 FNYEAQ. The CDR3 sequence: CASSLLGTSGTAYNEQFF. In DNA form, the CDR3 reads TGTGCCAGCAGCTTATTGGGGACTAGCGGGACGGCCTACAATGAGCAGTTCTTC.

The CDR3 DNA reads TGTGCCAGCAGTGAATTGGCAGGGAGGTGGAGTAACTATGGCTACACCTTC. Translation gives CASSELAGRWSNYGYTF. This rearrangement joins TRBV2 to TRBJ1-2; D may be TRBD1 (5 bases). The germline V and J ends were trimmed by 2 bases and 1 base, with 17 bases remaining between them. There are 17 residues in the CDR3. Germline V lookup: CDR1 SNHLY, CDR2 FYNNEI.

This clone has just a few counts. The V gene is TRBV18, the J gene TRBJ2-1, with D uncertain. V was pared by 2 bases and J by 2 bases, with 10 bases between. The CDR3 extends over 15 amino acids. Germline CDR1 is KGHSH and CDR2 is LQKENI. The CDR3: CASSPMAPPYNEQFF. CDR3 nucleotides: TGTGCCAGCTCACCAATGGCACCACCCTACAATGAGCAGTTCTTC.

The sample holds a few counts of this clone. V usage is TRBV19 and J usage is TRBJ2-7, with D possibly being TRBD2 (7 bases). Trimming shortened V by 3 bases and J by 4 bases, and 16 bases separated the two germline ends. This CDR3 has 15 amino acids. Per the germline V gene, CDR1 is LNHDA and CDR2 is SQIVND (reference sequence). The CDR3 region is CASSIWRGGRYEQYF. Here the CDR3 DNA reads TGTGCCAGTAGTATTTGGAGGGGGGGCCGGTACGAGCAGTACTTC. The entire variable domain, with the rest obtained from reference TRBV19 and TRBJ2-7, is as follows: DGGITQSPKYLFRKEGQNVTLSCEQNLNHDAMYWYRQDPGQGLRLIYYSQIVNDFQKGDIAEGYSVSREKKESFPLTVTSAQKNPTAFYLCASSIWRGGRYEQYFGPGTRLTVT.

The table lists this clone with a few counts. This chain connects TRBV6-1 to TRBJ2-2; 7 bases agree with TRBD1. CDR1 MNHNS and CDR2 SASEGT come from the germline V gene. V was clipped by 11 bases and J by 2 bases; unmatched bases: 11. The CDR3 sequence is 15 residues long. The CDR3 is CAALPGTANTGELFF. The CDR3 bases are TGTGCCGCTCTGCCCGGGACAGCTAACACCGGGGAGCTGTTTTTT.

V usage is TRBV29-1 and J usage is TRBJ2-1; 8 nucleotides agree with TRBD1. J was trimmed by 3 bases and V by 6 bases; bases with no gene match: 10. This CDR3 comprises 15 residues. Per the germline V gene, CDR1 is SQVTM and CDR2 is ANQGSEA. For the CDR3, the DNA is TGCAGCGTGAAACCTACAGGGGGACGCTACAATGAGCAGTTCTTC. It codes for CSVKPTGGRYNEQFF.

This clone was detected a few times. This rearrangement joins TRBV7-8 to TRBJ1-2; D may be TRBD1 (6 bases). The CDR3 totals 15 residues. Between the trimmed V and J ends, which lost 5 bases and 2 bases, there was a span of 15 bases. From germline, CDR1 is SGHVS and CDR2 FQNEAQ. This CDR3 is CASSGRDTPNYGYTF. CDR3 DNA sequence: TGTGCCAGCAGCGGCCGGGACACTCCAAACTATGGCTACACCTTC.

On this clone itself: At one boundary the junction diverges from the germline segment, which might be a read error. The CDR3 reads CSVGAGGTNDKRFF. The CDR3 DNA reads as TGCAGCGTTGGGGCAGGGGGTACTAATGACAAACGGTTTTTT. The V call is TRBV29-1, the J call TRBJ1-4; 7 nucleotides agree with TRBD1. CDR3 size: 14 residues. Per the germline V gene, CDR1 is SQVTM and CDR2 is ANQGSEA.

The V call is TRBV5-1, the J call TRBJ1-1; D is perhaps TRBD1 (5 bases). Between the trimmed V and J ends, which lost 5 bases and 4 bases, there was a span of 18 bases. There are 15 residues in the CDR3. CDR1 SGHRS and CDR2 YFSETQ come from the germline V gene. The CDR3 DNA reads as TGCGCCAGCAGAATCCCCTTGGGGGGTACCACTGAAGCTTTCTTT. It yields the protein CASRIPLGGTTEAFF.

The V call is TRBV18, the J call TRBJ2-5; weak D call: TRBD1 (7 bases). Germline V gene sequence: CDR1 KGHSH, CDR2 LQKENI. The length of the CDR3 is 13 residues. The germline V and J ends were trimmed by 3 bases and 5 bases, with 10 bases remaining between them. The chain's CDR3 is CASSPTGRETQYF. The CDR3 DNA follows: TGTGCCAGCTCACCGACAGGGAGGGAGACCCAGTACTTC.

The CDR3 here is CASGQDRGPGPAAQYF. CDR3 DNA sequence: TGTGCTAGTGGTCAAGACAGGGGCCCCGGCCCAGCGGCCCAGTACTTC. This sequence joins TRBV12-5 and TRBJ2-5, with 8 positions matching TRBD1. The V segment lost 5 bases and the J segment 9 bases; nucleotides outside the gene matches: 17. This CDR3 region has 16 residues. Germline V CDR1 and CDR2: LGHNT, FRNRAP.

This chain joins TRBV7-6 and TRBJ2-7; no reliable D call. Trimming took 5 bases from V and 5 from J, leaving 13 bases between them. Germline CDR1 reads SGHVS; CDR2 reads FNYEAQ. The CDR3 covers 13 residues. Here the CDR3 DNA reads TGTGCCAGCAGCGCCACGATCTCTAACGAGCAGTACTTC. Translating it yields CASSATISNEQYF.

In its sample, this clone was seen a few times. The chain links TRBV6-1 to TRBJ2-6; D is uncertain. V was pared by 5 bases and J by 4 bases, with 12 bases between. Per the germline V gene, CDR1 is MNHNS and CDR2 is SASEGT. The CDR3 runs 15 residues. The CDR3 reads CASSPAVTGANVLTF. The DNA of the CDR3 is TGTGCCAGCAGTCCTGCTGTGACAGGGGCCAACGTCCTGACTTTC.

This clone was seen only a few times. CDR3 nucleotides: TGTGCCAGCAGTTTAGTGACAGGGGGCAACAACTATGGCTACACCTTC. Protein product: CASSLVTGGNNYGYTF. The chain is built from TRBV27 and TRBJ1-2; 10 bases align to TRBD1. V was pared by 2 bases and J by 2 bases, with 5 bases of the junction left unmatched. Germline V gene data show CDR1 as MNHEY and CDR2 as SMNVEV (reference sequence). This CDR3 has 16 residues.

In regard to this clone: At one end the junction does not follow the germline gene, possibly because of a read error. This sequence joins TRBV6-1 and TRBJ1-1; 9 nucleotides match TRBD1. CDR1 is MNHNS, CDR2 SASEGT, per germline. The CDR3 spans 14 residues. For the CDR3, the DNA is TGTGCCAGCAGTGAACGACAGGGGGACACTGAAGCTTCCTTT. It encodes CASSERQGDTEASF.

The J gene is TRBJ2-4, the V gene TRBV6-5; D unresolved. Germline V lookup: CDR1 MNHEY, CDR2 SVGAGI. The CDR3 has 14 amino acids. Trimming stripped 5 bases from V and 0 bases from J, with 8 bases between. The CDR3 here is CASSPSGAKNIQYF. The CDR3 coding sequence is TGTGCCAGCAGTCCGTCCGGAGCCAAAAACATTCAGTACTTC.

J is TRBJ2-2 and V is TRBV19, with a tentative D call TRBD1 (5 bases). Between the trimmed V and J ends, which lost 3 bases and 4 bases, there was a span of 12 bases. This CDR3 has 15 residues. Germline CDR1 and CDR2: LNHDA and SQIVND (reference sequence). For the CDR3, the DNA is TGTGCCAGTAGTATTAAAGGGGCCGGCACCGGGGAGCTGTTTTTT. Its translation is CASSIKGAGTGELFF.

This chain uses TRBV18 with TRBJ2-5; D may be TRBD2 (5 bases). The germline V and J ends were trimmed by 3 bases and 5 bases, with 19 bases remaining between them. CDR3 length: 16 amino acids. Germline loops: CDR1 KGHSH, CDR2 LQKENI. CDR3 nucleotide sequence: TGTGCCAGCTCACCCCGCGACCCGTCCAGAGGGGAGACCCAGTACTTC. Translation: CASSPRDPSRGETQYF.

The gene calls are TRBV5-6 and TRBJ2-6; tentatively, D is TRBD1 (6 bases). The CDR3 sequence is 16 residues long. In germline, CDR1 is SGHDT, CDR2 YYEEEE. The V end was cut by 3 bases, the J end by 1 base, with 11 bases between. CDR3 nucleotides: TGTGCCAGCAGCTGGGGGACACGATCTGGGGCCAACGTCCTGACTTTC. It specifies CASSWGTRSGANVLTF.

This sequence joins TRBV9 and TRBJ1-2; D call uncertain. Trimming took off 0 bases at V and 2 bases at J, with 14 bases between the two ends. The germline V gene encodes CDR1 SGDLS and CDR2 YYNGEE. The CDR3 loop spans 16 amino acids. This chain's CDR3 is CASSVEAPGRNYGYTF. For the CDR3, the DNA is TGTGCCAGCAGCGTAGAAGCCCCTGGGAGAAACTATGGCTACACCTTC.

The chain joins TRBV10-2 to TRBJ2-7; 9 bases fit TRBD2. Germline trimming cut 6 bases from V and 2 bases from J; bases unmatched to any gene: 5. Germline CDR1 and CDR2: WSHSY and SAAADI. The CDR3 extends over 14 amino acids. This chain's CDR3 is CASRPSSGTYEQYF. The CDR3, as DNA: TGCGCCAGCAGACCGTCTAGCGGGACCTACGAGCAGTACTTC.

The genes are TRBV19 and TRBJ1-2; TRBD1 might be the D (5 bases). The ends were cut back, 3 bases at V and 4 bases at J, with 15 bases in the middle. This CDR3 spans 15 amino acids. Germline CDR1 LNHDA, CDR2 SQIVND (reference sequence). CDR3 loop: CASSITGAQGYGYTF. CDR3 coding DNA: TGTGCCAGTAGTATCACAGGAGCTCAAGGCTATGGCTACACCTTC.

The rearrangement uses TRBV2 and TRBJ1-4; TRBD1 aligns across 12 bases. Trimming removed 4 bases from V and 7 bases from J; junction bases left unmatched: 4. Germline values: CDR1 SNHLY, CDR2 FYNNEI. The CDR3 runs to 15 residues. In nucleotides, the CDR3 is TGTGCCAGCAGTGGGGGACAGGGGGCGGGTGAAAAACTGTTTTTT. Amino acid sequence: CASSGGQGAGEKLFF.

The rearrangement uses TRBV30 and TRBJ2-1; 9 bases fit TRBD2. The CDR3 is 15 amino acids. J lost 5 bases, V lost 0 bases, and 5 bases had no gene match. Germline CDR1 reads GTSNPN; CDR2 reads SVGIG (reference sequence). CDR3 region: CAWSVGLAGNNEQFF. In nucleotides, the CDR3 is TGTGCCTGGAGTGTAGGTCTAGCGGGGAACAATGAGCAGTTCTTC.

This clone was counted a few times. The J gene is TRBJ1-2, the V gene TRBV6-6; 8 nucleotides align to TRBD1. The CDR3 consists of 14 residues. Germline values: CDR1 MNHNY, CDR2 SVGAGI (reference sequence). V lost 0 bases, J lost 8 bases, and 5 bases stayed unmatched. This CDR3 reads CASSYSRTGRGYTF. The DNA for the CDR3 is TGTGCCAGCAGTTACTCGAGGACAGGGAGGGGCTACACCTTC.